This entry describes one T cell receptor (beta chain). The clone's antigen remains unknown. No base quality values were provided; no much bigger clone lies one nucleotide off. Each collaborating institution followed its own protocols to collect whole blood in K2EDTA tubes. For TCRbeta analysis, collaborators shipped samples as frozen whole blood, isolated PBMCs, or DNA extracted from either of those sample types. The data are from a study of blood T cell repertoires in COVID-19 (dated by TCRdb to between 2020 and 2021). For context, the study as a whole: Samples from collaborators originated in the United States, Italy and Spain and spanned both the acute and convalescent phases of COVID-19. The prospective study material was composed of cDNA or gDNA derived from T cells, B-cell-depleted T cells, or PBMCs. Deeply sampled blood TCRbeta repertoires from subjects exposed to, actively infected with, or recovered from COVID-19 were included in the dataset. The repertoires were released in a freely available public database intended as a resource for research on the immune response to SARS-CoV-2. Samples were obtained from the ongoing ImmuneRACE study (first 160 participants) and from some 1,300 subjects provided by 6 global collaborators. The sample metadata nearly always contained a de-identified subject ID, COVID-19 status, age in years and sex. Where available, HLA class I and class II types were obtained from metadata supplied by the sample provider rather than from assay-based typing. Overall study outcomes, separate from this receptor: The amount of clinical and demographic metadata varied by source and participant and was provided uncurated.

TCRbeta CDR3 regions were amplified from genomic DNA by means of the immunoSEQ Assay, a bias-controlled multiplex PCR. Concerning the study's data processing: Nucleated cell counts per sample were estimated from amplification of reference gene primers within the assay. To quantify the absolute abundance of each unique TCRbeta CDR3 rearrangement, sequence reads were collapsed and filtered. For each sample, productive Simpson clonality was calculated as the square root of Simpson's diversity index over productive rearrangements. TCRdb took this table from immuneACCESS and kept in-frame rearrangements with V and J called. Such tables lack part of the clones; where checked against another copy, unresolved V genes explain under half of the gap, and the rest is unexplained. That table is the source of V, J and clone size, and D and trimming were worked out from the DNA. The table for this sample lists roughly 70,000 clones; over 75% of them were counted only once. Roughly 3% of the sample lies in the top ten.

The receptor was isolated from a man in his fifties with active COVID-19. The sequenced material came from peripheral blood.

The CDR3 has the sequence CASSPGTGIYEQYF. In nucleotides, the sequence is TGTGCCAGCAGTCCCGGGACAGGGATCTACGAGCAGTACTTC. The V gene is TRBV6-6 and the J gene is TRBJ2-7; 9 central nucleotides agree with TRBD1. CDR1 and CDR2, looked up from the germline V gene (reference sequence), are MNHNY and SVGAGI. The junction shows trimming of 5 bases on V and 3 bases on J, and the gene matches do not reach 5 bases of it. The CDR3 has 14 amino acids, counting the end cysteine and phenylalanine. This entry keeps only the CDR3 DNA: 42 bases, framed from base 1.